The 19 T cell receptor beta chains listed next were all sequenced from one sample in a study of blood T cell repertoires in COVID-19. Sequencing was performed with immunoSEQ multiplex PCR; in TCRdb, only in-frame clones are kept and a portion is missing. The data hold under 500,000 clones, with 85% to 90% observed a single time. The sample taken for sequencing was PBMCs or T cells enriched from blood (not recorded which). These receptors were taken from a man aged 30 to 45 who had recovered from COVID-19.

This chain connects TRBV7-8 to TRBJ1-5; the D gene is possibly TRBD1 (5 bases). The CDR3 spans 14 residues. Germline V gene sequence: CDR1 SGHVS, CDR2 FQNEAQ. V was pared by 1 base and J by 9 bases, with 13 bases between. CDR3 sequence reads: CASSLGSGQGPQHF. The DNA of the CDR3 is TGTGCCAGCAGCTTAGGGTCAGGGCAAGGGCCCCAGCATTTT.

V usage is TRBV12-5 and J usage is TRBJ1-4, with a tentative D call TRBD1 (5 bases). Germline V gene sequence: CDR1 LGHNT, CDR2 FRNRAP. Between the trimmed V and J ends, which lost 1 base and 6 bases, there was a span of 6 bases. This CDR3 has 13 amino acids. CDR3 region: CASGLGGDEKLFF. The CDR3 DNA reads TGTGCTAGTGGTTTGGGGGGGGATGAAAAACTGTTTTTT.

The gene calls are TRBV28 and TRBJ1-4, with a possible D match to TRBD1 (5 bases). The length of the CDR3 is 12 residues. CDR1 is MDHEN, CDR2 SYDVKM, per germline. Trimming took 7 bases from V and 6 from J, leaving 9 bases between them. This chain's CDR3 is CASNTGDEKLFF. The CDR3 coding sequence is TGTGCCAGCAACACAGGCGATGAAAAACTGTTTTTT.

The V gene is TRBV5-6, the J gene TRBJ1-5, with 11 bases aligning to TRBD1. After removal of 3 bases from V and 7 bases from J, the junction contained 6 bases not matched to a gene. This CDR3 contains 15 residues. The germline V gene encodes CDR1 SGHDT and CDR2 YYEEEE. CDR3 sequence (DNA): TGTGCCAGCAGCTCTGGGACAGGGGGTTGGCAGCCCCAGCATTTT. Translated, it gives CASSSGTGGWQPQHF.

The V and J genes are TRBV10-3 and TRBJ1-2, with 9 nucleotides matching TRBD1. The CDR3 sequence is 14 residues long. CDR1 is ENHRY and CDR2 is SYGVKD in the germline V gene. V shed 4 bases, J shed 7 bases, and the junction held 7 bases outside the gene matches. Here the CDR3 DNA reads TGTGCCATCAGTGGCCCGGGACAGGGAGGTGGCTACACCTTC. Its translation is CAISGPGQGGGYTF.

In its sample, this clone was seen a few times. V usage is TRBV11-2 and J usage is TRBJ2-7, with 7 bases matching TRBD2. CDR1 is SGHAT and CDR2 is FQNNGV in the germline V gene. This CDR3 has 16 residues. Trimming cost V 5 bases and J 2 bases; bases outside gene matches: 12. The CDR3 sequence is CASSPLAREGTYEQYF. CDR3 DNA: TGTGCCAGCAGCCCGTTAGCGAGGGAGGGGACCTACGAGCAGTACTTC.

V is TRBV11-2 and J is TRBJ2-1, with TRBD2 matching over 10 bases. Per germline, CDR1 SGHAT and CDR2 FQNNGV. CDR3 size: 16 residues. Unmatched junction bases numbered 6, after V lost 1 base and J lost 6 bases. This chain's CDR3 is CASSLALAGVGNEQFF. DNA for the CDR3: TGTGCCAGCAGCTTAGCCCTAGCGGGAGTTGGCAATGAGCAGTTCTTC.

This clone was seen more than once but under ten times. This sequence joins TRBV4-1 and TRBJ2-7, with 11 bases matching TRBD2. CDR3 length: 22 amino acids. Per germline, CDR1 MGHRA and CDR2 YSYEKL. V dropped 0 bases and J dropped 2; count of bases not matched to a gene: 21. CDR3 residues: CASSQEGASSGGYQRRPYEQYF. The CDR3 DNA reads TGCGCCAGCAGCCAAGAGGGGGCCTCTAGCGGGGGGTACCAACGACGGCCCTACGAGCAGTACTTC.

The chain is built from TRBV3-1 (or the pseudogene TRBV3-2) and TRBJ2-1, with 9 bases identical to TRBD2. The germline V gene has CDR1 LGHDT and CDR2 YNNKEL (reference sequence). V lost 4 bases and J lost 8; bases outside the gene matches: 9. This CDR3 comprises 15 residues. The CDR3 DNA sequence: TGTGCCAGCAGCCGAAGTAGCGGGAGTGGGGATGAGCAGTTCTTC. Its translation: CASSRSSGSGDEQFF.

This sequence joins TRBV5-8 and TRBJ1-2; 12 bases fit TRBD1. The CDR3 is 16 residues long. With V trimmed by 1 base and J by 4 bases, 5 bases remained unmatched. CDR1 and CDR2 (germline): SGHTS, YDEGEE. As DNA, the CDR3 is TGTGCCAGCAGCTTGTCCCGGGACAGGGGGCCCTATGGCTACACCTTC. Protein sequence: CASSLSRDRGPYGYTF.

The chain recombines TRBV7-6 with TRBJ2-1; D is uncertain. The ends were cut back, 1 base at V and 4 bases at J, with 14 bases in the middle. Germline V CDR1 and CDR2: SGHVS, FNYEAQ. This CDR3 has 16 amino acids. The CDR3 nucleotides are TGTGCCAGCAGCTTAGGAGGCCCCTCTGAGTACAATGAGCAGTTCTTC. It specifies CASSLGGPSEYNEQFF.

This clone was detected only once. The V and J genes are TRBV18 and TRBJ2-1; tentatively, D is TRBD1 (5 bases). In germline, CDR1 is KGHSH, CDR2 LQKENI. The CDR3 contains 15 residues. Trimming pared 1 base from V and 5 bases from J, leaving 12 bases between. This chain's CDR3 is CASSPRQGLNNEQFF. The CDR3 nucleotides read TGTGCCAGCTCACCACGGCAGGGTCTAAACAATGAGCAGTTCTTC.

The chain is built from TRBV30 and TRBJ2-7, with D possibly TRBD2 on 6 matching bases. V lost 5 bases to trimming and J lost 6 bases, with 8 bases between them. The CDR3 is made up of 10 amino acids. Germline V gene data show CDR1 as GTSNPN and CDR2 as SVGIG (reference sequence). CDR3 region: CAWGRGEQYF. The CDR3 coding sequence is TGTGCCTGGGGGCGGGGCGAGCAGTACTTC. Complete variable domain (other parts from reference TRBV30 and TRBJ2-7): SQTIHQWPATLVQPVGSPLSLECTVEGTSNPNLYWYRQAAGRGLQLLFYSVGIGQISSEVPQNLSASRPQDRQFILSSKKLLLSDSGFYLCAWGRGEQYFGPGTRLTVT.

The table lists this clone with a few counts. The rearrangement joins TRBV5-4 to TRBJ1-1; D gene ambiguous. The CDR3 loop spans 16 amino acids. V was clipped by 2 bases and J by 3 bases, with 17 bases between them. In germline, CDR1 is SGHNT, CDR2 YYREEE (reference sequence). The CDR3 loop reads CASSLQVASDYTEAFF. As DNA, the CDR3 is TGTGCCAGCAGCTTACAAGTCGCAAGTGATTACACTGAAGCTTTCTTT.

This clone was seen many times. The sample contains more than one DNA sequence encoding this CDR3. This chain joins TRBV7-3 and TRBJ2-7; 7 bases fit TRBD2. This CDR3 is built from 13 residues. With V trimmed by 5 bases and J by 0 bases, 1 base remained unmatched. Germline V CDR1 and CDR2: SGHTA, FQGTGA. The CDR3 nucleotides are TGTGCCAGCAGCCGGGGGGACTCCTACGAGCAGTACTTC. Translating gives CASSRGDSYEQYF.

The chain carries TRBV6-5 and TRBJ2-6; TRBD2 might be the D (5 bases). V was pared by 4 bases and J by 3 bases, with 10 bases between. Germline V lookup: CDR1 MNHEY, CDR2 SVGAGI. CDR3 length equals 15 residues. The CDR3 sequence: CASSLGSLGANVLTF. The CDR3 DNA is TGTGCCAGCAGTTTAGGGAGCCTTGGGGCCAACGTCCTGACTTTC.

This chain uses TRBV11-2 with TRBJ2-7, with D hard to call. Germline-derived CDR1 and CDR2 are SGHAT and FQNNGV. CDR3 length equals 15 residues. V gave up 1 base and J gave up 6 bases, with 16 bases separating them. CDR3 DNA sequence: TGTGCCAGCAGCTTAGCGAGAATCGGCCGCGGCGAGCAGTACTTC. The encoded protein is CASSLARIGRGEQYF.

The chain combines TRBV14 with TRBJ2-7; 10 nucleotides align to TRBD1. This CDR3 comprises 15 residues. Germline CDR1 SGHDN, CDR2 FVKESK. The junction had 5 bases not matched to a gene; V was cut back by 0 bases and J by 6 bases. In nucleotides, the CDR3 is TGTGCCAGCAGCCAAGAAATGGGGACAGGGGTCGAGCAGTACTTC. It encodes CASSQEMGTGVEQYF.

The V and J genes are TRBV12-3 or TRBV12-4 and TRBJ1-4; the D gene is possibly TRBD1 (6 bases). Trimming shortened V by 6 bases and J by 11 bases, and 13 bases separated the two germline ends. The CDR3 covers 12 residues. CDR3 sequence: CASRLGTGKLFF. In DNA form, the CDR3 reads TGTGCCAGCAGGTTGGGAACAGGGAAACTGTTTTTT.